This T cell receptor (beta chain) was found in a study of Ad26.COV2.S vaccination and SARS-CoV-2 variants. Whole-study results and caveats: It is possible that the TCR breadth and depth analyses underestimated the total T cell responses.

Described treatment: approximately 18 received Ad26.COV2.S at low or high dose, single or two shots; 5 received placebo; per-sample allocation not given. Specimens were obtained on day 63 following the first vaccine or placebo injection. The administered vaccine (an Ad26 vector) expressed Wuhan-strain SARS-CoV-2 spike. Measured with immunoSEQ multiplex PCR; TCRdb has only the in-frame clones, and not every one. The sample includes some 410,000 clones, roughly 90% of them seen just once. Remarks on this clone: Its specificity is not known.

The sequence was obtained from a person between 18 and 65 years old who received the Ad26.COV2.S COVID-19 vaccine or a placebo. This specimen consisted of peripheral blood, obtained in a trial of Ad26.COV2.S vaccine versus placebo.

The CDR3, as DNA: TGCGCCAGCAGCTTGGTGGCGGGCAAAGATGGCTACACCTTC. It specifies CASSLVAGKDGYTF. This sequence joins TRBV5-1 and TRBJ1-2; D uncertain. Trimming removed 0 bases from V and 6 bases from J, with 12 bases in between. The CDR3 contains 14 residues. Germline values: CDR1 SGHRS, CDR2 YFSETQ.